Listed here are 21 T cell receptor beta chains from one sample, sequenced in a study of T cell repertoires in cytomegalovirus infection. These TCRs are of unknown antigen specificity. TCRdb re-derived calls from the reads in MiXCR, one entry per CDR3 protein. The sample records about 400,000 distinct CDR3 sequences, approximately 35% being singletons. The material sequenced was cultured PBMCs, taken from culture after CMV antigen stimulation. The source of these receptors is a human donor in good health (CMV status not recorded). Some clones in this sample may be carry-over from other donors' samples.

This clonotype has just a few counts. J is TRBJ2-1 and V is TRBV11-2, with D perhaps matching TRBD1 (6 bases). V dropped 5 bases and J dropped 0 bases, with 17 bases sitting between them. The germline CDR1 and CDR2 sequences are SGHAT and FQNNGV. This CDR3 has 17 amino acids. The CDR3 spells CASSRIGGTLSYNEQFF. In nucleotides, the CDR3 is TGTGCCAGCAGCCGCATTGGGGGCACCCTCTCCTACAATGAGCAGTTCTTC.

This chain connects TRBV19 to TRBJ2-1; D is ambiguous. The CDR3 runs 15 residues. Germline CDR1 reads LNHDA; CDR2 reads SQIVND (reference sequence). V was trimmed by 1 base and J by 0 bases, leaving 7 bases between them. The chain's CDR3 is CASSIVSYSYNEQFF. For the CDR3, the DNA is TGTGCCAGTAGTATAGTAAGTTACTCCTACAATGAGCAGTTCTTC. Looking up the rest from reference TRBV19 and TRBJ2-1 gives the full variable domain: DGGITQSPKYLFRKEGQNVTLSCEQNLNHDAMYWYRQDPGQGLRLIYYSQIVNDFQKGDIAEGYSVSREKKESFPLTVTSAQKNPTAFYLCASSIVSYSYNEQFFGPGTRLTVL.

This rearrangement joins TRBV7-8 to TRBJ2-5, with 7 positions matching TRBD2. Trimming cost V 4 bases and J 5 bases; bases outside gene matches: 7. Germline CDR1 and CDR2: SGHVS and FQNEAQ. The CDR3 runs to 14 residues. The CDR3 bases are TGTGCCAGCAGCTCTCGACTAGCAGGGGAGACCCAGTACTTC. Its protein is CASSSRLAGETQYF.

The V gene is TRBV6-8, the J gene TRBJ2-5; D might be TRBD2 (6 bases). The germline gives CDR1 MNHGY, CDR2 SAAAGT. This CDR3 spans 13 amino acids. V was pared by 7 bases and J by 4 bases, with 13 bases between. The chain's CDR3 is CASTEGATETQYF. The CDR3 nucleotides read TGTGCCAGCACGGAGGGAGCGACAGAGACCCAGTACTTC.

Judged by abundance, this clonotype is medium-sized. The chain combines TRBV7-2 with TRBJ2-7; 11 nucleotides line up with TRBD2. Looked up from germline, CDR1 is SGHTA and CDR2 is FQGNSA. V shed 3 bases, J shed 5 bases, and the junction held 9 bases outside the gene matches. The CDR3 runs to 16 residues. CDR3 loop: CASSFAASGRSHEQYF. DNA for the CDR3: TGTGCCAGCAGCTTTGCGGCTAGCGGGAGGAGCCACGAGCAGTACTTC.

At least ten counts were recorded for this clonotype. CDR3 nucleotides: TGTGCCAGCAGCTTAGCGCTAGCGGGCAACACCGGGGAGCTGTTTTTT. It translates to CASSLALAGNTGELFF. V gene TRBV7-2 combines with J gene TRBJ2-2; 8 positions agree with TRBD2. V was clipped by 0 bases and J by 2 bases; unmatched bases: 2. CDR3 length: 16 residues. CDR1 and CDR2 from the germline V gene are SGHTA and FQGNSA.

In its sample, this clonotype was seen a few times. The rearrangement joins TRBV19 to TRBJ2-1, with D possibly being TRBD2 (5 bases). Germline assignment: CDR1 LNHDA and CDR2 SQIVND (reference sequence). V was cut by 0 bases and J by 8 bases, with 17 bases left in between. The CDR3 is 16 amino acids. The CDR3 spells CASSIDPTRVVYEQFF. The CDR3 DNA follows: TGTGCCAGTAGTATAGATCCAACTAGAGTCGTATATGAGCAGTTCTTC.

This rearrangement joins TRBV5-5 to TRBJ2-3; TRBD1 matches at 7 bases. Germline CDR1 is SGHKS and CDR2 is YYEKEE (reference sequence). The V gene end was trimmed by 5 bases and the J gene end by 3 bases; junction bases not matched to a gene: 12. The CDR3 sequence is 16 residues long. In nucleotides, the CDR3 is TGTGCCAGCAGTTTCCCCGAAGGGGGCTCAACAGATACGCAGTATTTT. The encoded protein is CASSFPEGGSTDTQYF.

The J gene is TRBJ2-1, the V gene TRBV6-2 or TRBV6-3, with 11 bases fitting TRBD2. V trimming: 2 bases; J trimming: 15 bases; junction bases outside the gene matches: 6. This CDR3 comprises 13 residues. Germline CDR1 reads MNHEY; CDR2 reads SVGEGT. The CDR3 reads CASSYGGTSGTFF. The CDR3 nucleotides read TGTGCCAGCAGTTACGGGGGGACTAGCGGAACGTTCTTC.

The CDR3 DNA follows: TGTGCCAGCAGCGTTACAGGGATGAACTATGGCTACACCTTC. Its protein product is CASSVTGMNYGYTF. The rearrangement links TRBV7-9 to TRBJ1-2; tentatively, D is TRBD1 (6 bases). The CDR3 covers 14 residues. The V gene lost 5 bases and the J gene lost 2 bases, with 12 bases spanning the gap. Germline lookup yields CDR1 SEHNR and CDR2 FQNEAQ (reference sequence).

This clonotype appeared a single time. This chain joins TRBV5-1 and TRBJ2-3; D is perhaps TRBD1 (5 bases). V was clipped by 6 bases and J by 2 bases, with 10 bases between them. This CDR3 spans 13 amino acids. The germline CDR1 and CDR2 sequences are SGHRS and YFSETQ. Written as DNA, the CDR3 is TGCGCCAGCACCTCAGGGCCCACAGATACGCAGTATTTT. Residues: CASTSGPTDTQYF.

This clonotype was found a few times. The V gene is TRBV6-2 or TRBV6-3, the J gene TRBJ1-5; no clear D. Germline V gene sequence: CDR1 MNHEY, CDR2 SVGEGT. This CDR3 is built from 14 residues. V gave up 5 bases and J gave up 0 bases, with 8 bases separating them. Here the CDR3 DNA reads TGTGCCAGCAGTAGGATGCATAGCAATCAGCCCCAGCATTTT. Translated: CASSRMHSNQPQHF.

The V call is TRBV19, the J call TRBJ2-2; 12 nucleotides align to TRBD2. Trimming at V came to 5 bases and at J to 0 bases, leaving 7 bases not matched to a gene. This CDR3 is built from 18 residues. Per germline, CDR1 LNHDA and CDR2 SQIVND (reference sequence). In DNA, the CDR3 is TGTGCCAGTAGTTTCCTAGCGGGAGGGATATCGAACACCGGGGAGCTGTTTTTT. This translates into CASSFLAGGISNTGELFF. The full variable domain, with the rest looked up from reference TRBV19 and TRBJ2-2, is DGGITQSPKYLFRKEGQNVTLSCEQNLNHDAMYWYRQDPGQGLRLIYYSQIVNDFQKGDIAEGYSVSREKKESFPLTVTSAQKNPTAFYLCASSFLAGGISNTGELFFGEGSRLTVL.

The chain joins TRBV20-1 to TRBJ2-7; the D gene is possibly TRBD1 (6 bases). This CDR3 is 14 amino acids long. The ends were cut back, 3 bases at V and 0 bases at J, with 12 bases in the middle. The germline V gene has CDR1 DFQATT and CDR2 SNEGSKA (reference sequence). The CDR3: CSASKGGSSYEQYF. The CDR3, as DNA: TGCAGTGCTAGTAAAGGGGGTAGCTCCTACGAGCAGTACTTC.

The rearrangement uses TRBV15 and TRBJ2-7; TRBD1 agrees at 7 bases. This CDR3 is built from 13 residues. Germline V gene data show CDR1 as LNHNV and CDR2 as YYDKDF (reference sequence). The trim removed 0 bases at V and 5 bases at J, leaving 1 base unmatched. For the CDR3, the DNA is TGTGCCACCAGCAGAGATCAGGGGGACGAGCAGTACGTC. It encodes CATSRDQGDEQYV.

This clonotype was seen only a few times. V usage is TRBV7-9 and J usage is TRBJ1-2; 7 bases are a match to TRBD1. Germline CDR1 is SEHNR and CDR2 is FQNEAQ (reference sequence). V lost 7 bases and J lost 6; bases outside the gene matches: 5. The CDR3 sequence is 12 residues long. The CDR3 coding sequence is TGTGCCAGCACCGCGACAGGGCATGGCTACACCTTC. Translating gives CASTATGHGYTF. Full variable domain (rest looked up from reference TRBV7-9 and TRBJ1-2): DTGVSQNPRHKITKRGQNVTFRCDPISEHNRLYWYRQTLGQGPEFLTYFQNEAQLEKSRLLSDRFSAERPKGSFSTLEIQRTEQGDSAMYLCASTATGHGYTFGSGTRLTVV.

This clonotype came up a few times. V and J are TRBV4-1 and TRBJ1-1; perhaps TRBD1 as D (6 bases). The germline V and J ends were trimmed by 0 bases and 10 bases, with 12 bases remaining between them. CDR1 is MGHRA, CDR2 YSYEKL, per germline. This CDR3 spans 13 amino acids. The DNA for the CDR3 is TGCGCCAGCAGCCAAGAGAGGGGGTGGCCAGCTTTCTTT. Translated, it gives CASSQERGWPAFF.

This clonotype was found a few times. The V and J genes are TRBV7-6 and TRBJ2-5; D gene unclear. The CDR3 totals 14 residues. The V end lost 3 bases, the J end lost 6 bases, and 14 bases lay between the germline ends. Looked up from germline, CDR1 is SGHVS and CDR2 is FNYEAQ. The CDR3 protein is CASSFRLDWKTQYF. CDR3 sequence (DNA): TGTGCCAGCAGCTTTCGGCTGGATTGGAAGACCCAGTACTTC.

The chain combines TRBV20-1 with TRBJ2-5; D is possibly TRBD2 (5 bases). Germline-derived CDR1 and CDR2 are DFQATT and SNEGSKA (reference sequence). This CDR3 contains 15 residues. V was pared by 6 bases and J by 5 bases, with 22 bases between. The CDR3 protein is CSAATGNKVRETQYF. In DNA, the CDR3 is TGCAGTGCCGCCACGGGGAACAAAGTGAGGGAGACCCAGTACTTC.

This chain links TRBV19 with TRBJ2-7, with 11 bases lining up with TRBD2. The CDR3 is 15 amino acids. Trimming at V came to 7 bases and at J to 2 bases, leaving 7 bases not matched to a gene. The germline V gene encodes CDR1 LNHDA and CDR2 SQIVND (reference sequence). The CDR3 sequence is CASTPVAGGPYEQYF. The CDR3 DNA reads as TGTGCCAGTACCCCAGTAGCGGGAGGGCCCTACGAGCAGTACTTC.

This clonotype was observed a handful of times. The chain carries TRBV19 and TRBJ2-1; TRBD2 matches 9 bases. Looked up from germline, CDR1 is LNHDA and CDR2 is SQIVND (reference sequence). This CDR3 is 15 amino acids long. Trimming at V came to 6 bases and at J to 8 bases, leaving 11 bases not matched to a gene. The CDR3 spells CASRSASGIQYEQFF. CDR3 sequence (DNA): TGTGCCAGTAGGTCCGCTAGCGGGATTCAGTATGAGCAGTTCTTC.